This T cell receptor (beta chain) was profiled in a study of cytomegalovirus exposure and HLA in healthy donors. Germline V gene lookup returns CDR1 SQVTM and CDR2 ANQGSEA. V lost 5 bases to trimming and J lost 0 bases, with 8 bases between them. This CDR3 comprises 12 residues. This clone appeared a few times. PCR employed 60 Vbeta and 13 Jbeta primers. Some clones are missing from TCRdb's copy, which holds only in-frame ones; the method was immunoSEQ multiplex PCR. The table has under 200,000 clones, 86% seen once. The sequence was obtained from a woman aged 25 to 39 in good health and CMV-seronegative. Input material: PBMCs. V usage is TRBV29-1 and J usage is TRBJ2-7; the D gene is possibly TRBD1 (5 bases). CDR3 protein: CSVIQASYEQYF. The CDR3 DNA is TGCAGCGTTATACAGGCCTCCTACGAGCAGTACTTC.